One and the same sample provided the 30 T cell receptor beta chains below, sequenced in a study of T cells in tuberculosis. Here immunoSEQ multiplex PCR was the method, and the copy in TCRdb shows in-frame clones only, minus some. The repertoire holds 35,000 to 55,000 clones, about 95% seen once, with 1.9% in the top ten. The specimen was PBMCs. The origin of the receptors is a donor between 10 and 35 years old with latent tuberculosis or without tuberculosis infection. Some clones in this sample may be carry-over from other donors' samples.

The chain recombines TRBV27 with TRBJ2-1; TRBD2 matches 7 bases. Germline CDR1 reads MNHEY; CDR2 reads SMNVEV (reference sequence). The junction had 3 bases not matched to a gene; V was cut back by 6 bases and J by 1 base. This CDR3 spans 14 amino acids. CDR3 amino acids: CASRGGVSYNEQFF. The CDR3, as DNA: TGTGCCAGCAGGGGAGGGGTTTCCTACAATGAGCAGTTCTTC.

This chain's CDR3 is CASSRGGNEKLFF. The CDR3 DNA follows: TGCGCCAGCAGCCGGGGAGGTAATGAAAAACTGTTTTTT. The chain combines TRBV5-1 with TRBJ1-4; D is uncertain. CDR1 SGHRS and CDR2 YFSETQ come from the germline V gene. CDR3 size: 13 residues. The V and J ends lost 4 bases and 4 bases respectively, with 8 bases between them.

The chain combines TRBV19 with TRBJ1-5; D is ambiguous. The CDR3 has 13 residues. The V end lost 9 bases, the J end lost 6 bases, and 15 bases lay between the germline ends. CDR1 and CDR2 from the germline V gene are LNHDA and SQIVND (reference sequence). In nucleotides, the CDR3 is TGTGCCAGCCTGGAGGGCTGGAGTCAGCCCCAGCATTTT. Translating it yields CASLEGWSQPQHF.

The rearrangement links TRBV29-1 to TRBJ2-2; 14 bases match TRBD2. Germline CDR1 SQVTM, CDR2 ANQGSEA. V gave up 3 bases and J gave up 1 base; unmatched junction bases: 4. The CDR3 is 17 amino acids. CDR3 loop: CSVDGTSGSRNTGELFF. The DNA for the CDR3 is TGCAGCGTTGACGGGACTAGCGGGAGTCGGAACACCGGGGAGCTGTTTTTT.

The gene calls are TRBV4-2 and TRBJ2-7; 10 nucleotides align to TRBD2. The V and J ends lost 4 bases and 4 bases, in that order; junction bases with no gene match: 7. This CDR3 is 15 amino acids long. Germline V CDR1 and CDR2: LGHNA, YNFKEQ. The CDR3 sequence is CASSLSGTSEYEQYF. CDR3 DNA sequence: TGTGCCAGCAGCCTATCCGGGACTAGCGAATACGAGCAGTACTTC.

The chain carries TRBV7-2 and TRBJ1-1, with a possible D match to TRBD1 (6 bases). V was shortened by 2 bases and J by 4 bases, with 14 bases between the two germline ends. The CDR3 is made up of 15 amino acids. Germline values: CDR1 SGHTA, CDR2 FQGNSA. CDR3 residues: CASSLWSTGSTEAFF. Written as DNA, the CDR3 is TGTGCCAGCAGCTTATGGTCGACAGGAAGCACTGAAGCTTTCTTT.

CDR3: CASSEGMARNEAFF. The CDR3 bases are TGTGCCAGCAGTGAAGGTATGGCTAGAAATGAAGCTTTCTTT. The rearrangement joins TRBV2 to TRBJ1-1; D remains ambiguous. CDR1 is SNHLY, CDR2 FYNNEI, per germline. The CDR3 length is 14 residues. The ends were cut back, 1 base at V and 7 bases at J, with 13 bases in the middle.

The V gene is TRBV5-4, the J gene TRBJ2-7; TRBD1 matches at 9 bases. This CDR3 is 15 amino acids long. Trimming cost V 4 bases and J 0 bases; bases outside gene matches: 5. Germline lookup yields CDR1 SGHNT and CDR2 YYREEE (reference sequence). The DNA for the CDR3 is TGTGCCAGCAGCGAAGGGACAGGGAGCTCCTACGAGCAGTACTTC. It encodes CASSEGTGSSYEQYF. The full variable domain, in which reference TRBV5-4 and TRBJ2-7 provide the parts outside the CDR3, is ETGVTQSPTHLIKTRGQQVTLRCSSQSGHNTVSWYQQALGQGPQFIFQYYREEENGRGNFPPRFSGLQFPNYSSELNVNALELDDSALYLCASSEGTGSSYEQYFGPGTRLTVT.

J is TRBJ2-3 and V is TRBV4-1, with a weak D call TRBD2 (5 bases). CDR1 is MGHRA, CDR2 YSYEKL, per germline. This CDR3 has 14 residues. Deletions cut 2 bases from V and 4 bases from J, with 10 bases between. CDR3 residues: CASSQTTRADTQYF. The DNA of the CDR3 is TGCGCCAGCAGCCAAACTACGCGGGCAGATACGCAGTATTTT.

The chain combines TRBV28 with TRBJ1-5; TRBD1 matches 7 bases. Germline V lookup: CDR1 MDHEN, CDR2 SYDVKM. V lost 6 bases to trimming and J lost 7 bases; unmatched junction nucleotides: 6. This CDR3 region has 13 residues. The CDR3 reads CASSQGGWQPQHF. In DNA, the CDR3 is TGTGCCAGCAGCCAGGGGGGCTGGCAGCCCCAGCATTTT.

This clone came up a few times. The chain carries TRBV2 and TRBJ2-3; 7 nucleotides match TRBD2. Germline CDR1 is SNHLY and CDR2 is FYNNEI. Trimming at V came to 11 bases and at J to 2 bases, leaving 10 bases not matched to a gene. There are 14 residues in the CDR3. The CDR3 region is CAGAASGVTDTQYF. CDR3 DNA sequence: TGTGCCGGAGCAGCTAGCGGAGTCACAGATACGCAGTATTTT.

The CDR3 coding sequence is TGTGCCAGCAGTTCCGTACAGGGAAACACCATATATTTT. It translates to CASSSVQGNTIYF. J is TRBJ1-3 and V is TRBV6-6; D remains ambiguous. Germline V gene lookup returns CDR1 MNHNY and CDR2 SVGAGI (reference sequence). Trimming took off 4 bases at V and 4 bases at J, with 8 bases between the two ends. CDR3 length equals 13 residues.

The V and J genes are TRBV4-1 and TRBJ2-2, with 10 nucleotides matching TRBD2. The CDR3 consists of 16 residues. Unmatched junction bases numbered 4, after V lost 4 bases and J lost 2 bases. From germline, CDR1 is MGHRA and CDR2 YSYEKL. Written as DNA, the CDR3 is TGCGCCAGCAGCCGTATAGCGGGAGGAAACACCGGGGAGCTGTTTTTT. Residues: CASSRIAGGNTGELFF.

This sequence joins TRBV27 and TRBJ2-7; 12 bases line up with TRBD1. Unmatched junction bases numbered 1, after V lost 3 bases and J lost 4 bases. This CDR3 contains 14 residues. The germline gives CDR1 MNHEY, CDR2 SMNVEV (reference sequence). CDR3 protein: CASSLGQGAYEQYF. The CDR3 DNA reads as TGTGCCAGCAGTTTGGGACAGGGGGCGTACGAGCAGTACTTC.

This clone was seen a few times. The V and J genes are TRBV28 and TRBJ2-3, with 9 bases fitting TRBD1. V lost 9 bases, J lost 5 bases, and 15 bases stayed unmatched. The CDR3 extends over 16 amino acids. Germline CDR1 MDHEN, CDR2 SYDVKM. The CDR3 bases are TGTGCCAGTACTAGCATCCTGACAGGGGGGAGAGATACGCAGTATTTT. It specifies CASTSILTGGRDTQYF.

V gene TRBV28 combines with J gene TRBJ2-5; possibly TRBD1 for D (5 bases). The V end was cut by 6 bases, the J end by 6 bases, with 23 bases between. The CDR3 is made up of 16 amino acids. Germline V gene lookup returns CDR1 MDHEN and CDR2 SYDVKM. The CDR3 reads CASSSNIRQLLKTQYF. The CDR3 DNA reads TGTGCCAGCAGCTCTAATATACGACAGCTTCTTAAGACCCAGTACTTC.

This rearrangement joins TRBV7-2 to TRBJ1-5; D gene unclear. V was pared by 1 base and J by 3 bases, with 10 bases between. The CDR3 totals 15 residues. Germline V CDR1 and CDR2: SGHTA, FQGNSA. This chain's CDR3 is CASSLVAENNQPQHF. The CDR3 coding sequence is TGTGCCAGCAGCTTAGTTGCAGAAAACAATCAGCCCCAGCATTTT.

The rearrangement links TRBV4-1 to TRBJ2-1; D ambiguous. Trimming stripped 1 base from V and 0 bases from J, with 13 bases between. CDR1 is MGHRA and CDR2 is YSYEKL in the germline V gene. The CDR3 consists of 17 residues. CDR3 bases: TGCGCCAGCAGCCAAGGTTCGAGGTCGAGCTCCTACAATGAGCAGTTCTTC. Translation gives CASSQGSRSSSYNEQFF.

The genes are TRBV2 and TRBJ2-7, with D maybe TRBD1 (6 bases). This CDR3 contains 13 residues. V shed 6 bases and J shed 2 bases, with 11 bases lying between them. Germline CDR1 SNHLY, CDR2 FYNNEI. CDR3 nucleotides: TGTGCCAGCAGATTCCGGGACACCTACGAGCAGTACTTC. Translated, it gives CASRFRDTYEQYF. The entire variable domain, with the rest obtained from reference TRBV2 and TRBJ2-7, is as follows: EPEVTQTPSHQVTQMGQEVILRCVPISNHLYFYWYRQILGQKVEFLVSFYNNEISEKSEIFDDQFSVERPDGSNFTLKIRSTKLEDSAMYFCASRFRDTYEQYFGPGTRLTVT.

The genes are TRBV6-5 and TRBJ2-7; 10 bases agree with TRBD1. Germline V gene data show CDR1 as MNHEY and CDR2 as SVGAGI. The CDR3 consists of 15 residues. V shed 6 bases and J 1 base; nucleotides not matched to a gene: 6. CDR3 residues: CASSIGTGVSYEQYF. Written as DNA, the CDR3 is TGTGCCAGCAGCATAGGGACAGGGGTTTCCTACGAGCAGTACTTC.

The chain combines TRBV12-5 with TRBJ2-2; no clear D. This CDR3 spans 13 amino acids. Germline CDR1 reads LGHNT; CDR2 reads FRNRAP. The germline V and J ends were trimmed by 1 base and 4 bases, with 4 bases remaining between them. The CDR3 loop is CASGLDGTGELFF. Here the CDR3 DNA reads TGTGCTAGTGGTTTGGACGGCACCGGGGAGCTGTTTTTT.

The chain combines TRBV5-1 with TRBJ2-7; D is unclear. Germline assignment: CDR1 SGHRS and CDR2 YFSETQ. This CDR3 has 14 residues. V shed 3 bases and J shed 2 bases, with 12 bases lying between them. For the CDR3, the DNA is TGCGCCAGCAGCTCCGCGATGGTCCCCTACGAGCAGTACTTC. Protein: CASSSAMVPYEQYF.

This clone has just one count. The J gene is TRBJ2-2, the V gene TRBV10-2; 7 bases line up with TRBD1. Trimming removed 9 bases from V and 6 bases from J; junction bases left unmatched: 10. This CDR3 comprises 14 residues. Per germline, CDR1 WSHSY and CDR2 SAAADI. For the CDR3, the DNA is TGCGCCAGTAAAGGACAGGCGTCGGCCGGGGAGCTGTTTTTT. Its protein is CASKGQASAGELFF.

This clone was seen once. The rearrangement links TRBV30 to TRBJ2-7, with D tentatively TRBD1 (6 bases). Germline V CDR1 and CDR2: GTSNPN, SVGIG (reference sequence). The CDR3 loop spans 15 amino acids. Trimming removed 7 bases at V and 4 bases at J, with 23 bases between. CDR3 amino acids: CAFTTPDTGRYEQYF. The CDR3 DNA follows: TGTGCCTTTACCACGCCCGACACAGGGAGATACGAGCAGTACTTC.

This CDR3 is CASSFEGYGKLFF. The CDR3 coding sequence is TGTGCCAGCAGCTTCGAGGGATACGGAAAACTGTTTTTT. The chain employs TRBV11-2 and TRBJ1-4; D gene ambiguous. CDR3 length equals 13 residues. Germline V gives CDR1 SGHAT, CDR2 FQNNGV. Between the trimmed V and J ends, which lost 3 bases and 10 bases, there was a span of 12 bases.

The chain carries TRBV5-1 and TRBJ1-2; 8 bases line up with TRBD1. Per the germline V gene, CDR1 is SGHRS and CDR2 is YFSETQ. J was trimmed by 4 bases and V by 4 bases; bases with no gene match: 15. This CDR3 is built from 17 residues. In nucleotides, the CDR3 is TGCGCCAGCAGCACCAAAGGACAGGGACCATCTGGCTATGGCTACACCTTC. The encoded protein is CASSTKGQGPSGYGYTF.

This sequence joins TRBV27 and TRBJ2-6; possible D gene TRBD1, 5 bases. The CDR3 has 16 residues. Trimming removed 3 bases from V and 2 bases from J, with 11 bases in between. CDR1 is MNHEY, CDR2 SMNVEV, per germline (reference sequence). CDR3 in DNA: TGTGCCAGCAGTTTTAAGGGGATGGCTGGGGCCAACGTCCTGACTTTC. Translating it yields CASSFKGMAGANVLTF.

J is TRBJ1-4 and V is TRBV5-4; D gene unclear. The ends were cut back, 3 bases at V and 6 bases at J, with 15 bases in the middle. The CDR3 has 15 residues. Per germline, CDR1 SGHNT and CDR2 YYREEE (reference sequence). The CDR3 region has the DNA TGTGCCAGCAGCTCCTGGACCAACGGGGATGAAAAACTGTTTTTT. Residues: CASSSWTNGDEKLFF. The full variable domain, in which reference TRBV5-4 and TRBJ1-4 provide the parts outside the CDR3, is ETGVTQSPTHLIKTRGQQVTLRCSSQSGHNTVSWYQQALGQGPQFIFQYYREEENGRGNFPPRFSGLQFPNYSSELNVNALELDDSALYLCASSSWTNGDEKLFFGSGTQLSVL.

The CDR3 protein is CASSEFFSGSGPDTQYF. In DNA, the CDR3 is TGTGCCAGCAGTGAATTCTTCAGCGGGAGCGGGCCAGATACGCAGTATTTT. The chain has TRBV6-4 and TRBJ2-3; 8 nucleotides match TRBD2. Germline trimming cut 3 bases from V and 4 bases from J; bases unmatched to any gene: 12. CDR3 length: 17 residues. CDR1 MRHNA and CDR2 SNTAGT come from the germline V gene.

The chain uses TRBV14 and TRBJ2-7, with 9 bases that match TRBD1. The CDR3 runs 16 residues. After removal of 6 bases from V and 6 bases from J, the junction contained 15 bases not matched to a gene. Germline loops: CDR1 SGHDN, CDR2 FVKESK. The CDR3 DNA sequence: TGTGCCAGCAGACCCACGCTGAACAGGGGGCTGGGCGAGCAGTACTTC. Protein product: CASRPTLNRGLGEQYF.